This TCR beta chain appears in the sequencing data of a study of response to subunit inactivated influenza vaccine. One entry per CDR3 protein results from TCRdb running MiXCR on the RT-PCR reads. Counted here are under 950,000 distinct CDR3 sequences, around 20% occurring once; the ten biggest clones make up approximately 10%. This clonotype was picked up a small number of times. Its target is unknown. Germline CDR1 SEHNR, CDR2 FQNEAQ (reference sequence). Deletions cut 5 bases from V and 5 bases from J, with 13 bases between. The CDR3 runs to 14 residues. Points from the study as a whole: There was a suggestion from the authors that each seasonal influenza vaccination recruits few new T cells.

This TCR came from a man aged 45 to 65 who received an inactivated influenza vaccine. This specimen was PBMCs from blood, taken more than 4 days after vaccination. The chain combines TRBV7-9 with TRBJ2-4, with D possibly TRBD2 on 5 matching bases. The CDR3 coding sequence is TGTGCCAGCAGCCCCCGAGGGAAAGAAAACATTCAGTACTTC. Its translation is CASSPRGKENIQYF.